This entry is about one TCR beta chain. Its antigen is currently unknown. Individuals with alopecia areata gave both lesional scalp punch biopsies and peripheral blood for collection. This sample was included in a study of CD8+ T cells in alopecia areata. About the research overall: Twice a day, 5 to 10 mg of oral tofacitinib was administered to treated patients.

CDR3 length equals 16 residues. The germline V gene has CDR1 LNHDA and CDR2 SQIVND (reference sequence). V shed 6 bases and J shed 0 bases, with 15 bases lying between them. Study results and caveats: Sharing of TCRs across patients appeared less clear than in mice, possibly for HLA-related reasons.

Sequencing used cDNA as its template, made by extracting RNA and reverse transcribing it. TCRdb keeps only in-frame clones here, not all; method: immunoSEQ multiplex PCR. The sample has over 120,000 clones, approximately 50% seen once; the top ten hold roughly 0.92%. The chain links TRBV19 to TRBJ1-3, with a tentative D call TRBD1 (6 bases). This receptor was obtained from a human donor with alopecia areata. The sample in question was CD4+ T cells sorted from blood, obtained at week 0. The DNA for the CDR3 is TGTGCCAGTAGCGGGGGACAACGGCCCTCTGGAAACACCATATATTTT. Translating it yields CASSGGQRPSGNTIYF.